The 10 T cell receptor beta chains below were found in one sample sequenced in a study of T cells in Graves' hyperthyroidism and ophthalmopathy. TCR beta CDR3 regions were amplified from RNA transcripts. HTBI primers were used for first-round RT-PCR of the TCR CDR3. TCRdb reprocessed the multiplex PCR reads via MiXCR and lists one record per CDR3 protein. The sample consists of approximately 590,000 distinct CDR3 sequences, approximately 14% of them appearing once. Input material: blood. These receptors originate from a woman in her 30s with Graves' hyperthyroidism.

This clonotype was counted many times. The J gene is TRBJ2-7, the V gene TRBV7-3; perhaps TRBD1 as D (5 bases). The germline V and J ends were trimmed by 2 bases and 6 bases, with 14 bases remaining between them. The CDR3 has 14 amino acids. Germline values: CDR1 SGHTA, CDR2 FQGTGA. The DNA of the CDR3 is TGTGCCAGCAGCTTAGTAGGCAGGGATACCGAGCAGTACTTC. Translated, it gives CASSLVGRDTEQYF.

This clonotype was observed at least ten times. The rearrangement links TRBV2 to TRBJ1-1; D may be TRBD1 (5 bases). The CDR3 runs 14 residues. Trimming stripped 6 bases from V and 2 bases from J, with 13 bases between. Per the germline V gene, CDR1 is SNHLY and CDR2 is FYNNEI. DNA of the CDR3: TGTGCCAGCAGCGCTGGGGGAGCAAACACTGAAGCTTTCTTT. It encodes CASSAGGANTEAFF.

This clonotype was recorded many times. The chain has TRBV7-8 and TRBJ2-3; TRBD2 is a possible D gene (6 bases). V lost 4 bases, J lost 0 bases, and 11 bases lay in between. Per germline, CDR1 SGHVS and CDR2 FQNEAQ. This CDR3 is built from 15 residues. The CDR3 sequence is CASSSLAVSTDTQYF. The CDR3 coding sequence is TGTGCCAGCAGCTCTTTAGCGGTTAGCACAGATACGCAGTATTTT.

This clonotype turned up a few times. The V and J genes are TRBV6-1 and TRBJ1-2; D gene ambiguous. With 2 bases removed from V and 4 bases from J, the gap between germline ends came to 20 bases. Germline CDR1 and CDR2: MNHNS and SASEGT. The CDR3 is 17 amino acids. DNA for the CDR3: TGTGCCAGCAGTGAACATCTAACGTCTGGGCTGGGCTATGGCTACACCTTC. Protein sequence: CASSEHLTSGLGYGYTF.

This clonotype came up many times. V is TRBV3-1 and J is TRBJ2-2, with a possible D match to TRBD2 (5 bases). V gave up 6 bases and J gave up 4 bases, with 15 bases separating them. The CDR3 loop spans 15 amino acids. Germline V gene data show CDR1 as LGHDT and CDR2 as YNNKEL (reference sequence). The CDR3 sequence is CASSPMSGITGELFF. CDR3 sequence (DNA): TGTGCCAGCAGTCCCATGTCGGGGATCACCGGGGAGCTGTTTTTT.

This clonotype was detected a few times. The genes are TRBV18 and TRBJ1-2; 12 nucleotides agree with TRBD1. J gave up 5 bases and V 3 bases, and 10 bases lay outside the gene matches. Per germline, CDR1 KGHSH and CDR2 LQKENI. The CDR3 spans 17 residues. CDR3 amino acids: CASSPPGTGGGEYGYTF. The CDR3 DNA follows: TGTGCCAGCTCACCCCCCGGGACAGGGGGCGGTGAGTATGGCTACACCTTC.

The genes are TRBV24-1 and TRBJ2-1, with TRBD2 matching 14 bases. The trim removed 3 bases at V and 8 bases at J, leaving 8 bases unmatched. This CDR3 is built from 17 residues. Germline CDR1 is KGHDR and CDR2 is SFDVKD. The CDR3 loop is CATSDPGTSGSVDEQFF. For the CDR3, the DNA is TGTGCCACCAGTGATCCGGGGACTAGCGGGAGTGTCGATGAGCAGTTCTTC.

At least ten counts were recorded for this clonotype. The chain employs TRBV28 and TRBJ1-1, with D unresolved. CDR1 and CDR2 from the germline V gene are MDHEN and SYDVKM. The ends were cut back, 2 bases at V and 7 bases at J, with 8 bases in the middle. The CDR3 covers 12 residues. The CDR3 sequence: CASSLESLEAFF. The CDR3 nucleotides are TGTGCCAGCAGTTTAGAGAGCCTTGAAGCTTTCTTT.

This clonotype was seen more than once but under ten times. The rearrangement uses TRBV4-1 and TRBJ2-1; weak D call: TRBD2 (6 bases). The V gene's germline CDR1 is MGHRA and CDR2 YSYEKL. Trimming took off 1 base at V and 8 bases at J, with 24 bases between the two ends. The CDR3 runs to 18 residues. CDR3 bases: TGCGCCAGCAGCCAAGGCCCTCTCGTAACTAGCAGAGAACATGAGCAGTTCTTC. Amino acid sequence: CASSQGPLVTSREHEQFF.

This chain joins TRBV11-2 and TRBJ2-7, with 9 bases matching TRBD1. Germline assignment: CDR1 SGHAT and CDR2 FQNNGV. The CDR3 loop spans 17 amino acids. V was pared by 5 bases and J by 0 bases, with 11 bases of the junction left unmatched. CDR3 coding DNA: TGTGCCAGCAGCACAAGTACAGGGGGCAGAAGCTCCTACGAGCAGTACTTC. As protein: CASSTSTGGRSSYEQYF.